These 21 T cell receptor beta chains share one sample of origin, sequenced in a study of vaccination and CD4 T cells after COVID-19. An Oncomine TCR Beta short-read assay was used to sequence the DNA from cultured CD4+ T cells. One entry per CDR3 protein, called by TCRdb with MiXCR from the PCR reads. The sample yields around 19,000 distinct CDR3 sequences, just under 30% seen once. Treatment denoted: roughly 10-day PBMC culture with coronavirus spike peptide pools or control peptides (ViraFEST assay). No antigen is known for these receptors. Sequencing was performed on cultured CD4+ T cells from blood. The origin of the receptors is a human donor with COVID-19.

J is TRBJ2-7 and V is TRBV20-1; D may be TRBD1 or TRBD2 (5 bases each). The CDR3 covers 14 residues. Germline V CDR1 and CDR2: DFQATT, SNEGSKA (reference sequence). V was pared by 5 bases and J by 0 bases, with 14 bases between. The CDR3 DNA reads as TGCAGTGCTCGGCGGGCAGGGTCCTCCTACGAGCAGTACTTC. The encoded protein is CSARRAGSSYEQYF.

This clonotype was found a few times. The chain combines TRBV7-2 with TRBJ1-2; weak D call: TRBD1 (5 bases). V shed 1 base and J shed 10 bases, with 13 bases lying between them. This CDR3 contains 13 residues. Looked up from germline, CDR1 is SGHTA and CDR2 is FQGNSA. The CDR3 region is CASSLDGRVDYTF. Written as DNA, the CDR3 is TGTGCCAGCAGCTTAGATGGCAGGGTGGACTACACCTTC.

The chain carries TRBV6-1 and TRBJ2-2, with TRBD1 as a possible D gene (6 bases). The CDR3 totals 16 residues. Per germline, CDR1 MNHNS and CDR2 SASEGT. Trimming shortened V by 3 bases and J by 2 bases, and 13 bases separated the two germline ends. CDR3 region: CASSDLGRGNTGELFF. The CDR3 region has the DNA TGTGCCAGCAGTGACTTGGGCAGGGGAAACACCGGGGAGCTGTTTTTT.

The CDR3: CASSSEDRGEYYQPQHF. The CDR3 bases are TGTGCCAGCAGTTCAGAGGACAGGGGCGAATACTATCAGCCCCAGCATTTT. The chain combines TRBV6-5 with TRBJ1-5; 9 bases match TRBD1. The germline gives CDR1 MNHEY, CDR2 SVGAGI. Trimming at V came to 4 bases and at J to 5 bases, leaving 12 bases not matched to a gene. There are 17 residues in the CDR3.

This clonotype has only one observation. The chain employs TRBV19 and TRBJ2-5; no reliable D call. Germline lookup yields CDR1 LNHDA and CDR2 SQIVND (reference sequence). The CDR3 sequence is 11 residues long. The V gene lost 5 bases and the J gene lost 5 bases, with 6 bases spanning the gap. CDR3 sequence reads: CASSSMETQYF. The CDR3 DNA is TGTGCCAGTAGTTCTATGGAGACCCAGTACTTC.

The gene calls are TRBV25-1 and TRBJ1-2; TRBD1 matches 7 bases. After removal of 2 bases from V and 4 bases from J, the junction contained 4 bases not matched to a gene. The germline V gene has CDR1 MGHDK and CDR2 SYGVNS. The CDR3 totals 14 residues. The CDR3 bases are TGTGCCAGCAGTGAACGGGACAGCCCCTATGGCTACACCTTC. Translated, it gives CASSERDSPYGYTF.

This chain connects TRBV7-9 to TRBJ1-4; D is unresolved. This CDR3 is 16 amino acids long. With 4 bases removed from V and 2 bases from J, the gap between germline ends came to 14 bases. Germline CDR1 is SEHNR and CDR2 is FQNEAQ (reference sequence). This CDR3 reads CASSSPLGFTNEKLFF. In DNA, the CDR3 is TGTGCCAGCAGCTCACCACTTGGGTTCACTAATGAAAAACTGTTTTTT.

In its sample, this clonotype was seen a few times. The V call is TRBV20-1, the J call TRBJ2-7; D unclear. The CDR3 length is 12 residues. V lost 7 bases to trimming and J lost 1 base, with 11 bases between them. From germline, CDR1 is DFQATT and CDR2 SNEGSKA (reference sequence). The CDR3 region has the DNA TGCAGTGAGAAAGGAGATTCCTACGAGCAGTACTTC. Translating gives CSEKGDSYEQYF.

This clonotype was seen only a few times. The J gene is TRBJ2-3, the V gene TRBV6-2 or TRBV6-3; 7 positions match TRBD2. There are 18 residues in the CDR3. From germline, CDR1 is MNHEY and CDR2 SVGEGT. Germline trimming cut 0 bases from V and 1 base from J; bases unmatched to any gene: 10. DNA for the CDR3: TGTGCCAGCAGTTACTCGCCTAGCCAGCGGGGACGCACAGATACGCAGTATTTT. Protein sequence: CASSYSPSQRGRTDTQYF.

This clonotype showed up just a few times. CDR3 region: CSAIGGQSKNIQYF. Written as DNA, the CDR3 is TGCAGTGCCATCGGAGGACAGTCCAAAAACATTCAGTACTTC. V is TRBV20-1 and J is TRBJ2-4; D perhaps matches TRBD1 (6 bases). The CDR3 is made up of 14 amino acids. Germline V gene sequence: CDR1 DFQATT, CDR2 SNEGSKA (reference sequence). Trimming pared 6 bases from V and 2 bases from J, leaving 14 bases between.

This chain uses TRBV7-3 with TRBJ2-1; D is unclear. CDR1 is SGHTA and CDR2 is FQGTGA in the germline V gene. The CDR3 extends over 15 amino acids. The V end was cut by 1 base, the J end by 0 bases, with 7 bases between. The CDR3 region has the DNA TGTGCCAGCAGCTTAATGGTCGCCTCCTACAATGAGCAGTTCTTC. Its translation is CASSLMVASYNEQFF.

Turning to this clonotype: The junction and the germline gene differ at one end; a read error may be behind it. V is TRBV20-1 and J is TRBJ2-5, with unresolved D. The germline V gene has CDR1 DFQATT and CDR2 SNEGSKA (reference sequence). The CDR3 has 16 residues. This CDR3 is CGASPLQVGRQETQYF. The CDR3, as DNA: TGCGGTGCCTCACCCCTGCAGGTCGGTCGACAAGAGACCCAGTACTTC.

CDR3 amino acids: CASSYPARLVGAFF. The CDR3 region has the DNA TGTGCCAGCAGCTACCCGGCCAGGCTGGTTGGCGCTTTCTTT. The chain links TRBV7-9 to TRBJ1-1; D gene uncertain. The V end lost 4 bases, the J end lost 11 bases, and 20 bases lay between the germline ends. The germline V gene encodes CDR1 SEHNR and CDR2 FQNEAQ (reference sequence). CDR3 length: 14 residues.

This clonotype was observed a few times. This chain links TRBV7-3 with TRBJ1-1; 7 positions agree with TRBD1. Trimming took 5 bases from V and 1 from J; bases not matched to a gene: 7. The CDR3 has 15 amino acids. Germline V gene sequence: CDR1 SGHTA, CDR2 FQGTGA. DNA of the CDR3: TGTGCCAGCAGCCTACTAGGACAGGAGAACACTGAAGCTTTCTTT. Amino acid sequence: CASSLLGQENTEAFF.

The rearrangement links TRBV19 to TRBJ1-3, with D unresolved. Per germline, CDR1 LNHDA and CDR2 SQIVND (reference sequence). V lost 5 bases, J lost 6 bases, and 14 bases lay in between. The CDR3 is 14 residues long. CDR3 region: CASSPRFSLNTIYF. DNA for the CDR3: TGTGCCAGTAGTCCTAGATTCTCCCTAAACACCATATATTTT.

This clonotype turned up a few times. The chain is built from TRBV20-1 and TRBJ1-1; D is uncertain. This CDR3 is 13 amino acids long. CDR1 and CDR2 from the germline V gene are DFQATT and SNEGSKA (reference sequence). V was cut by 3 bases and J by 3 bases, with 11 bases left in between. The CDR3 here is CSASLGTHTEAFF. CDR3 DNA sequence: TGCAGTGCTAGCCTAGGCACCCACACTGAAGCTTTCTTT.

The chain combines TRBV20-1 with TRBJ1-1; TRBD1 matches at 8 bases. The CDR3 sequence is 13 residues long. With 0 bases clipped from V and 5 bases from J, the junction kept 2 bases outside the gene matches. Germline loops: CDR1 DFQATT, CDR2 SNEGSKA (reference sequence). This CDR3 reads CSARDRGLTEAFF. The CDR3 DNA reads as TGCAGTGCTAGAGACAGGGGGCTGACTGAAGCTTTCTTT.

The chain joins TRBV11-1 to TRBJ2-7; no firm D call. Germline-derived CDR1 and CDR2 are SGHAT and FQDESV (reference sequence). The CDR3 loop spans 13 amino acids. V was shortened by 1 base and J by 7 bases, with 11 bases between the two germline ends. Written as DNA, the CDR3 is TGTGCCAGCAGCTTAGGTTGGGTGGAAGAGCAGTACTTC. Translated, it gives CASSLGWVEEQYF.

This clonotype was found a few times. The J gene is TRBJ1-1, the V gene TRBV20-1, with D possibly matching TRBD1 (6 bases). The CDR3 totals 13 residues. Germline-derived CDR1 and CDR2 are DFQATT and SNEGSKA (reference sequence). Trimming cost V 5 bases and J 1 base, with 11 bases left between them. CDR3 sequence reads: CSAGGQTNTEAFF. The CDR3 nucleotides read TGCAGTGCTGGTGGACAGACGAACACTGAAGCTTTCTTT.

The sample holds a few counts of this clonotype. The rearrangement joins TRBV23-1 to TRBJ2-7; TRBD1 might be the D (6 bases). TRBV23-1 is marked as an open reading frame, function uncertain. This CDR3 region has 15 residues. V was trimmed by 0 bases and J by 6 bases, leaving 15 bases between them. CDR3 coding DNA: TGCGCCAGCAGTCAATCAGCCAGGGGTCCGCTCGAGCAGTACTTC. This codes for CASSQSARGPLEQYF.

The chain links TRBV2 to TRBJ1-5; TRBD1 agrees at 8 bases. J was trimmed by 2 bases and V by 4 bases; bases with no gene match: 7. The CDR3 extends over 16 amino acids. Germline-derived CDR1 and CDR2 are SNHLY and FYNNEI. The CDR3 here is CASSARTGWGNQPQHF. CDR3 DNA: TGTGCCAGCAGTGCTAGGACAGGGTGGGGCAATCAGCCCCAGCATTTT.